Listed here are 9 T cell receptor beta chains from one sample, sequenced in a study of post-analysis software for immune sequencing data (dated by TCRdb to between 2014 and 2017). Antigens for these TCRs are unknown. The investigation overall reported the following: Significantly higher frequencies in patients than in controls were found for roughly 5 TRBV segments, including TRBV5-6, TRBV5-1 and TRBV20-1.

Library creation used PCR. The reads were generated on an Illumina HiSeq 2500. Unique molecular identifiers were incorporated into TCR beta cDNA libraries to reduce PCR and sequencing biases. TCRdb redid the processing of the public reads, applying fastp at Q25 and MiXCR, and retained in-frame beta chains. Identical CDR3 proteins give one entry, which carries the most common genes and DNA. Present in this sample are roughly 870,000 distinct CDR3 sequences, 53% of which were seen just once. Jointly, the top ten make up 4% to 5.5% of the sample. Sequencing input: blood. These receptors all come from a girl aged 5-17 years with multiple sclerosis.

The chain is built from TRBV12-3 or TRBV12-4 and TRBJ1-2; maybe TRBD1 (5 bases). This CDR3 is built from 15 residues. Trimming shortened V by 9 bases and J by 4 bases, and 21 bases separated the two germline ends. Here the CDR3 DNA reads TGTGCCAGTTCCCCTTGGGGGACCGTCCCCTATGGCTACACCTTC. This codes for CASSPWGTVPYGYTF.

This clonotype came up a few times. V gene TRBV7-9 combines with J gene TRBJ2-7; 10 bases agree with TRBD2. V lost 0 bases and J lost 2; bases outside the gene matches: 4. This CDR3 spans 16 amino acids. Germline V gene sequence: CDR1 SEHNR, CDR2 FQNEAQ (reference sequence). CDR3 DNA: TGTGCCAGCAGCTTAGCGTCTAGCGGGAGAGCCTACGAGCAGTACTTC. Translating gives CASSLASSGRAYEQYF.

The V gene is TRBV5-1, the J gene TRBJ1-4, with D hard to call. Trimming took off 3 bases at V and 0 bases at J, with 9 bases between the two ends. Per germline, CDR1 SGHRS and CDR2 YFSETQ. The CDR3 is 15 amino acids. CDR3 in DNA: TGCGCCAGCAGCTCCGGACGGTCAACTAATGAAAAACTGTTTTTT. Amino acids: CASSSGRSTNEKLFF.

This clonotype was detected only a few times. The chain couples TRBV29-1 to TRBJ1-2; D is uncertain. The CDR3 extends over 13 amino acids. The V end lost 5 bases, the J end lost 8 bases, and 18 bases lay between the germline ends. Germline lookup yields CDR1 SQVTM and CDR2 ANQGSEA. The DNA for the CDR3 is TGCAGCGTTCGGGAAACTCCGAAAGTGGGCTACACCTTC. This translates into CSVRETPKVGYTF.

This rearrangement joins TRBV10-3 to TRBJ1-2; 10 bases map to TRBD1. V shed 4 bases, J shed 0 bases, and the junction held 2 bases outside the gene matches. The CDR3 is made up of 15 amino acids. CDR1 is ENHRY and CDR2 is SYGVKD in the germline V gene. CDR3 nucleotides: TGTGCCATCAGTGCGACAGGGGGCTCTAACTATGGCTACACCTTC. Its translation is CAISATGGSNYGYTF.

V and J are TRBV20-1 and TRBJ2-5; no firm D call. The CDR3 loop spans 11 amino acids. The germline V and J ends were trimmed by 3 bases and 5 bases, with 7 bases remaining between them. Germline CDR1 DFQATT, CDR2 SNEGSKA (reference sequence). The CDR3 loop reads CSARGDETQYF. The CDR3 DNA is TGCAGTGCTAGGGGCGACGAGACCCAGTACTTC.

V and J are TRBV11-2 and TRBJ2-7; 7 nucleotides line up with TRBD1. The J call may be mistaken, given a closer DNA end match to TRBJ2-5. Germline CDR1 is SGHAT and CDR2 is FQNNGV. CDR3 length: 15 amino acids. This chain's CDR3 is CASSLGGRGSETQYF. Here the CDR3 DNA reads TGTGCCAGCAGCTTAGGCGGCAGGGGGTCGGAGACCCAGTACTTC.

The CDR3 DNA reads as TGTGCCAGCAGTCTCAGACCTGACCAGCCCCAGCATTTT. Its translation is CASSLRPDQPQHF. The chain couples TRBV6-6 to TRBJ1-5; D uncertain. The CDR3 length is 13 residues. Germline CDR1 and CDR2: MNHNY and SVGAGI (reference sequence). Trimming removed 5 bases from V and 7 bases from J, with 12 bases in between.

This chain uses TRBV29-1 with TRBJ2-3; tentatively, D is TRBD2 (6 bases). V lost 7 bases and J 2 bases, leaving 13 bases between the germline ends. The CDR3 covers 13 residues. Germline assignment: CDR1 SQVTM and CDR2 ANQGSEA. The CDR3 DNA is TGCAGCGCAGTAGCGGAGTCCACAGATACGCAGTATTTT. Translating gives CSAVAESTDTQYF.